Here is one T cell receptor (beta chain) with its context. Assay: immunoSEQ multiplex PCR; the TCRdb copy retains only in-frame clones and omits some. The sample includes 70,000 or so clones, 90% of them seen just once. This specimen comes from a study of blood T cell repertoires in COVID-19. Germline values: CDR1 SGHVS, CDR2 FQNEAQ. Trimming at V came to 4 bases and at J to 1 base, leaving 2 bases not matched to a gene. This CDR3 region has 14 residues. The sequenced sample consisted of peripheral blood. The clonotype comes from a human donor in a cohort sampled during active COVID-19. This sequence joins TRBV7-8 and TRBJ2-3; 7 nucleotides agree with TRBD1. The CDR3 region is CASSSDRGTDTQYF. In nucleotides, the CDR3 is TGTGCCAGCAGCTCTGACAGGGGCACAGATACGCAGTATTTT.